The 13 T cell receptor beta chains given below trace back to one sample, sequenced in a study of T cell repertoires and Cas9 in healthy adults. Data came from immunoSEQ multiplex PCR; TCRdb stores just in-frame clones and leaves some out. The data hold around 23,000 clones, with 85% to 95% observed a single time. The specimen was CD4+ effector T cells (CD127+, CD25-, CD137-, CD154-) from PBMCs; culture status not recorded. The receptors come from a human donor in good health.

The chain recombines TRBV4-1 with TRBJ2-1; 7 nucleotides match TRBD2. J was trimmed by 0 bases and V by 0 bases; bases with no gene match: 8. The germline V gene encodes CDR1 MGHRA and CDR2 YSYEKL. The CDR3 spans 18 residues. Here the CDR3 reads CASSQDLERGFSYNEQFF. The CDR3 coding sequence is TGCGCCAGCAGCCAAGATCTTGAGCGGGGCTTCTCCTACAATGAGCAGTTCTTC.

The chain recombines TRBV5-6 with TRBJ1-6; D not certain. The CDR3 spans 15 residues. V was trimmed by 0 bases and J by 9 bases, leaving 13 bases between them. Germline V lookup: CDR1 SGHDT, CDR2 YYEEEE. As DNA, the CDR3 is TGTGCCAGCAGCTTGGCGCACGGATTCGGTTCACCCCTCCACTTT. Translation: CASSLAHGFGSPLHF.

The V gene is TRBV5-4, the J gene TRBJ2-5, with TRBD2 identical over 13 bases. The CDR3 extends over 16 amino acids. CDR1 is SGHNT and CDR2 is YYREEE in the germline V gene (reference sequence). Losses at the gene ends were 4 bases for V and 3 bases for J; bases not matched to a gene: 6. CDR3 residues: CASSTLGLAGKETQYF. The CDR3, as DNA: TGTGCCAGCAGCACCCTGGGACTAGCGGGAAAAGAGACCCAGTACTTC. The entire variable domain, with the rest obtained from reference TRBV5-4 and TRBJ2-5, is as follows: ETGVTQSPTHLIKTRGQQVTLRCSSQSGHNTVSWYQQALGQGPQFIFQYYREEENGRGNFPPRFSGLQFPNYSSELNVNALELDDSALYLCASSTLGLAGKETQYFGPGTRLLVL.

As regards this clone: The junction departs from the called germline gene at one end, perhaps through a read error. Other DNA sequences in this sample translate to the same CDR3. The chain has TRBV11-3 and TRBJ1-2; a possible D gene is TRBD1 (5 bases). The CDR3 contains 17 residues. CDR1 SGHNT and CDR2 YENEEA come from the germline V gene. In DNA form, the CDR3 reads TGTGCCAGCAGTTTAGTACGGGGCCTTAATTCTAACTATGGCTACACCTTC. This sequence encodes CASSLVRGLNSNYGYTF.

This chain joins TRBV12-5 and TRBJ2-7, with a possible D match to TRBD1 (6 bases). The length of the CDR3 is 13 residues. Trimming shortened V by 7 bases and J by 0 bases, and 10 bases separated the two germline ends. The germline gives CDR1 LGHNT, CDR2 FRNRAP. As DNA, the CDR3 is TGTGCTAGTGCCCTGGACAGCTCCTACGAGCAGTACTTC. This encodes CASALDSSYEQYF. Based on the CDR3 plus reference TRBV12-5 and TRBJ2-7, the full variable domain is DARVTQTPRHKVTEMGQEVTMRCQPILGHNTVFWYRQTMMQGLELLAYFRNRAPLDDSGMPKDRFSAEMPDATLATLKIQPSEPRDSAVYFCASALDSSYEQYFGPGTRLTVT.

The rearrangement joins TRBV12-5 to TRBJ2-5, with 7 bases matching TRBD2. Trimming cost V 5 bases and J 5 bases; bases outside gene matches: 8. The CDR3 extends over 14 amino acids. The germline gives CDR1 LGHNT, CDR2 FRNRAP. CDR3 coding DNA: TGTGCTAGTGGTCTAGCGGCTCCAGTGGAGACCCAGTACTTC. Protein: CASGLAAPVETQYF. The full variable domain, rest sourced from reference TRBV12-5 and TRBJ2-5, is DARVTQTPRHKVTEMGQEVTMRCQPILGHNTVFWYRQTMMQGLELLAYFRNRAPLDDSGMPKDRFSAEMPDATLATLKIQPSEPRDSAVYFCASGLAAPVETQYFGPGTRLLVL.

This rearrangement joins TRBV15 to TRBJ2-3, with D tentatively TRBD1 (5 bases). Trimming stripped 1 base from V and 0 bases from J, with 11 bases between. The CDR3 runs 16 residues. Germline CDR1 reads LNHNV; CDR2 reads YYDKDF (reference sequence). The CDR3 spells CATSRGRTLSTDTQYF. Here the CDR3 DNA reads TGTGCCACCAGCAGAGGCCGGACACTAAGCACAGATACGCAGTATTTT.

J is TRBJ2-7 and V is TRBV5-1, with 7 bases fitting TRBD1. CDR1 is SGHRS, CDR2 YFSETQ, per germline. V dropped 4 bases and J dropped 1; count of bases not matched to a gene: 8. CDR3 length equals 15 residues. The CDR3 DNA follows: TGCGCCAGCAGCCCCCGACAGGGAGAATCCTACGAGCAGTACTTC. Amino acid sequence: CASSPRQGESYEQYF.

The CDR3 protein is CASSPGGRGLQFF. CDR3 bases: TGTGCCAGCAGCCCCGGGGGGAGGGGGCTGCAGTTCTTC. The rearrangement joins TRBV6-5 to TRBJ2-1, with D tentatively TRBD1 or TRBD2 (7 bases each). The length of the CDR3 is 13 residues. Trimming removed 6 bases at V and 12 bases at J, with 18 bases between. CDR1 is MNHEY and CDR2 is SVGAGI in the germline V gene.

This chain joins TRBV29-1 and TRBJ2-4; 7 bases are a match to TRBD1. Germline-derived CDR1 and CDR2 are SQVTM and ANQGSEA. This CDR3 contains 17 residues. V dropped 6 bases and J dropped 6; count of bases not matched to a gene: 20. DNA for the CDR3: TGCAGCGTCCGGTCGATGCAGGGGGTTTACCAGGGAAACATTCAGTACTTC. It yields the protein CSVRSMQGVYQGNIQYF.

The chain carries TRBV7-3 and TRBJ2-2, with D perhaps TRBD1 or TRBD2 (5 bases each). The CDR3 contains 16 residues. V shed 5 bases and J shed 6 bases, with 19 bases lying between them. Germline-derived CDR1 and CDR2 are SGHTA and FQGTGA. The CDR3 loop is CASSVQRDLSSGELFF. CDR3 sequence (DNA): TGTGCCAGCAGCGTCCAGAGGGACCTATCCTCCGGGGAGCTGTTTTTT.

CDR3 region: CASSPDGRQNIQYF. Here the CDR3 DNA reads TGTGCCAGCAGCCCCGACGGCAGACAAAACATTCAGTACTTC. J is TRBJ2-4 and V is TRBV4-2, with D unresolved. This CDR3 comprises 14 residues. Germline CDR1 and CDR2: LGHNA and YNFKEQ. Trimming removed 4 bases from V and 5 bases from J, with 12 bases in between.

The chain joins TRBV6-5 to TRBJ1-1; the D is unclear. This CDR3 comprises 14 residues. Germline V CDR1 and CDR2: MNHEY, SVGAGI. Trimming stripped 5 bases from V and 0 bases from J, with 10 bases between. The CDR3 nucleotides are TGTGCCAGCAGTCCTACAAACATGAACACTGAAGCTTTCTTT. Its protein is CASSPTNMNTEAFF.